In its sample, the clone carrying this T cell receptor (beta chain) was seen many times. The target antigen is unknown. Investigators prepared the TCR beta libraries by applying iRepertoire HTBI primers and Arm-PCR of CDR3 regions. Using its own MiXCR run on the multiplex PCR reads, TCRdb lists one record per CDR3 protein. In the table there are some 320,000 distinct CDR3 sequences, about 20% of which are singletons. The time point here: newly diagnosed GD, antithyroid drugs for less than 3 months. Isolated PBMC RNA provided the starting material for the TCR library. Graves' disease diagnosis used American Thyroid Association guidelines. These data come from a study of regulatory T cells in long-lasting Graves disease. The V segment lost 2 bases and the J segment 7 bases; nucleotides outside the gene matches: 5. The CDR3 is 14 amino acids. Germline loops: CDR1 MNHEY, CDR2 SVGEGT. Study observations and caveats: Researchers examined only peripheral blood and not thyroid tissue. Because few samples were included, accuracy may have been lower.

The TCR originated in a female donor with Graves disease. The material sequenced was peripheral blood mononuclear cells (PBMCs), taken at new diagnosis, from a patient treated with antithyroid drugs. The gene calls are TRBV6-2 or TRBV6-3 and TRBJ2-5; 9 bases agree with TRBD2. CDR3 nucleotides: TGTGCCAGCAGTTACACTAGCGGGCAGGTGACCCAGTACTTC. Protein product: CASSYTSGQVTQYF.